This TCR beta chain was identified during a study of T cells in narcolepsy. CDR3 length: 13 residues. Trimming took 0 bases from V and 9 from J, leaving 11 bases between them. The germline V gene has CDR1 MNHEY and CDR2 SVGAGI. Comments on this clone: Antigen: not known.

Whole-study results and caveats: Comparing one patient's CSF and blood CD4+ clonotypes highlighted HCRT- and TRIB2-specific autoreactive clonotypes.

Profiled with immunoSEQ multiplex PCR; TCRdb holds only in-frame clones, not every one. The top ten hold around 1.1% of the sample, which has 12,000 or so clones, around 94% seen once. The source is a human donor with narcolepsy. The sequencing sample was made of CD45RA- memory CD4+ T cells from PBMCs. V usage is TRBV6-5 and J usage is TRBJ1-1; TRBD1 is a possible D gene (5 bases). CDR3 amino acids: CASSYSRVGQAFF. In DNA, the CDR3 is TGTGCCAGCAGTTACTCGAGAGTGGGGCAAGCTTTCTTT.